Each of the 5 T cell receptor beta chains below was sequenced from the same sample in a study of blood T cell repertoires in COVID-19. The protocol was immunoSEQ multiplex PCR, while the TCRdb copy is restricted to in-frame clones and leaves out a portion. In the table there are 350,000 to 450,000 clones, approximately 90% of which are singletons. Sequenced input: PBMCs or T cells enriched from blood (not recorded which). Source of these receptors: a woman aged 40 to 55 who had been exposed to COVID-19.

The rearrangement links TRBV4-2 to TRBJ2-1, with TRBD2 matching 8 bases. V lost 3 bases and J lost 4; bases outside the gene matches: 11. The CDR3 runs 17 residues. The germline V gene encodes CDR1 LGHNA and CDR2 YNFKEQ. DNA of the CDR3: TGTGCCAGCAGCCAGGGTCAGCGGGAGTCCCTTTACAATGAGCAGTTCTTC. It encodes CASSQGQRESLYNEQFF.

The chain is built from TRBV28 and TRBJ1-1; 8 bases are shared with TRBD1. Germline-derived CDR1 and CDR2 are MDHEN and SYDVKM. The CDR3 has 15 amino acids. V was clipped by 2 bases and J by 7 bases; unmatched bases: 9. As DNA, the CDR3 is TGTGCCAGCAGTTTAAGGATAGGACAGGGCTTTGAAGCTTTCTTT. Translated, it gives CASSLRIGQGFEAFF. Full variable domain (outside the CDR3, taken from reference TRBV28 and TRBJ1-1): DVKVTQSSRYLVKRTGEKVFLECVQDMDHENMFWYRQDPGLGLRLIYFSYDVKMKEKGDIPEGYSVSREKKERFSLILESASTNQTSMYLCASSLRIGQGFEAFFGQGTRLTVV.

This chain joins TRBV7-8 and TRBJ1-5; a possible D gene is TRBD1 (6 bases). CDR3 length equals 14 residues. The germline V gene encodes CDR1 SGHVS and CDR2 FQNEAQ. V was trimmed by 1 base and J by 7 bases, leaving 11 bases between them. CDR3 amino acids: CASSLVQGSQPQHF. The CDR3 region has the DNA TGTGCCAGCAGCTTAGTGCAGGGGAGCCAGCCCCAGCATTTT.

This clone was detected only once. This rearrangement joins TRBV5-4 to TRBJ2-1; D is ambiguous. This CDR3 is built from 13 residues. V gave up 4 bases and J gave up 7 bases, with 12 bases separating them. Germline V gives CDR1 SGHNT, CDR2 YYREEE (reference sequence). The CDR3 loop is CASSDPAVNEQFF. CDR3 DNA: TGTGCCAGCAGCGACCCCGCGGTGAATGAGCAGTTCTTC.

The chain is built from TRBV7-3 and TRBJ1-6, with D uncertain. Germline V gene sequence: CDR1 SGHTA, CDR2 FQGTGA. The CDR3 has 14 residues. Trimming pared 4 bases from V and 9 bases from J, leaving 13 bases between. This CDR3 is CASSSKTDFSPLHF. DNA for the CDR3: TGTGCCAGCAGCTCCAAGACGGACTTTTCACCCCTCCACTTT.